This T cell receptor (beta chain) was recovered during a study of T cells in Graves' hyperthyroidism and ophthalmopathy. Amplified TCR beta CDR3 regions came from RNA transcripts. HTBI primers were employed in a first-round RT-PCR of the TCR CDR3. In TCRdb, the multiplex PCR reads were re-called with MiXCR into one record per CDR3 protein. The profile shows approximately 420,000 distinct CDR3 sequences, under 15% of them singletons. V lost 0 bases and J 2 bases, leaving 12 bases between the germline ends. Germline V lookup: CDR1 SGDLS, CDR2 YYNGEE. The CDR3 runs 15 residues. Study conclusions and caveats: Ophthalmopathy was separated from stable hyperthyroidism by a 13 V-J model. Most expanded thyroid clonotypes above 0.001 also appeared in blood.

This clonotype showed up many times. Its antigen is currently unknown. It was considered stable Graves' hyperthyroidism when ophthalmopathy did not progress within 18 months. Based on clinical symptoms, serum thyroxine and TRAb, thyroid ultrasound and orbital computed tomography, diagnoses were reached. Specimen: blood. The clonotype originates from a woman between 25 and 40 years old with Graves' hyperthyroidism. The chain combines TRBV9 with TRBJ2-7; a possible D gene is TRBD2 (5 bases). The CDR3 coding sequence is TGTGCCAGCAGCGTAGACCCAGGAGGCACCTACGAGCAGTACTTC. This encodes CASSVDPGGTYEQYF.